A single T cell receptor (beta chain) is shown here with its context. RNA amounts of 0.5 to 1 ug underwent reverse transcription with random hexamers. TCRdb used MiXCR to reprocess the immunoSEQ multiplex PCR reads, holding one entry per CDR3 protein. This table has about 300,000 distinct CDR3 sequences, 92% appearing once. The ends were cut back, 1 base at V and 4 bases at J, with 14 bases in the middle. CDR3 length: 15 residues. CDR1 is DFQATT and CDR2 is SNEGSKA in the germline V gene (reference sequence). TEMRA cells were FACS-enriched and CD8+ and CD4+ T cells negatively isolated. The entry originates in a study of CD8 T cells in Susac syndrome.

V usage is TRBV20-1 and J usage is TRBJ1-5; D ambiguous. The sample comprised CD4+ T cells from PBMCs. The receptor comes from a human donor with multiple sclerosis. The CDR3 region has the DNA TGCAGTGCTAGAGTGGCGCTAGGTCTGAATCAGCCCCAGCATTTT. This gives the protein CSARVALGLNQPQHF.